This TCR beta chain derives from a study of T cell repertoires in cytomegalovirus infection. CDR3 length: 16 residues. The V end lost 5 bases, the J end lost 2 bases, and 19 bases lay between the germline ends. Per the germline V gene, CDR1 is SGHVS and CDR2 is FQNEAQ. Points on this clonotype: Its target is unknown.

Study conclusions and caveats: Predominance within the ex vivo response was attributable to HLA-C-restricted CMV-specific TCR beta clonotypes.

TCRdb reanalysed the reads using MiXCR and keeps one entry per CDR3 protein. The profile covers about 60,000 distinct CDR3 sequences, with around 34% appearing a single time and around 70% taken by the ten largest. This rearrangement joins TRBV7-8 to TRBJ2-7; D possibly corresponds to TRBD2 (5 bases). The sample consisted of PBMCs, sequenced either directly or after in vitro stimulation (not recorded which). This receptor was taken from a human donor in good health (CMV status not recorded). Some clones in this sample may be carry-over from other donors' samples. The DNA for the CDR3 is TGTGCCAGCAGCCCGCCGGGATTTGGAGCCACCTACGAGCAGTACTTC. Its protein product is CASSPPGFGATYEQYF.